This T cell receptor beta chain derives from a study of CD8 T cells in ankylosing spondylitis. This clonotype was detected only a few times. TCRdb passed the 5' RACE reads through MiXCR, listing each CDR3 protein once. The table has approximately 340,000 distinct CDR3 sequences, roughly 14% seen once. The CDR3 covers 13 residues. Germline V lookup: CDR1 MDHEN, CDR2 SYDVKM. V was trimmed by 7 bases and J by 2 bases, leaving 11 bases between them. The sequence was obtained from a male donor with ankylosing spondylitis or in good health (not recorded which). V gene TRBV28 combines with J gene TRBJ1-2; D ambiguous. The sequencing sample was made of blood, either unsorted or a sorted T cell fraction (not recorded which). CDR3 coding DNA: TGTGCCAGCACCCAACGAACAAACTATGGCTACACCTTC. Translated, it gives CASTQRTNYGYTF.